This T cell receptor (beta chain) was obtained from a study of human T cells and chemical hapten exposure. TCRdb re-called the RACE reads with MiXCR, one entry per CDR3 protein. The table has more than 85,000 distinct CDR3 sequences, 8% to 13% seen once; the top ten hold around 2.2%. Time point defined: patch test 2, 6 weeks after DPC sensitization. Specified treatment: therapeutic diphenylcyclopropenone sensitization with weekly scalp DPC. Germline values: CDR1 MNHEY, CDR2 SVGEGT. CDR3 length: 13 amino acids. Trimming pared 9 bases from V and 6 bases from J, leaving 15 bases between. This receptor was obtained from a middle-aged man with alopecia areata. Some clones in this sample may be carry-over from other donors' samples. The source material was whole blood, sampled in connection with sensitization to the hapten diphenylcyclopropenone (DPC). The chain combines TRBV6-2 or TRBV6-3 with TRBJ2-4; D may match TRBD1 or TRBD2 (5 bases each). The CDR3 loop reads CASGTLEGNIQYF. The CDR3 DNA reads as TGTGCCAGTGGGACCCTAGAGGGAAACATTCAGTACTTC.